Detailed here is one T cell receptor beta chain. Living in roughly 23 US areas, the participants were between 18 and 89 years of age. Original processing notes: Amplification from reference gene primers served as the basis for estimated nucleated cell counts. Clones were read by immunoSEQ multiplex PCR, and TCRdb kept only the in-frame ones, dropping some. D and trimming were read from the DNA, whereas the V and J calls and clone size are those reported in that table. The sample lists a few hundred thousand clones; under 90% were seen once. The data originate from a study of blood T cell repertoires in COVID-19. The sequence came from a woman under 30 who had recovered from COVID-19. The sequenced sample was PBMCs or T cells enriched from blood (not recorded which).

The CDR3 sequence is CASSRQVGQGGSYEQYF. As DNA, the CDR3 is TGCGCCAGCAGCCGCCAAGTCGGACAGGGTGGTTCCTACGAGCAGTACTTC. This chain joins TRBV4-1 and TRBJ2-7, with 8 positions matching TRBD1. V lost 4 bases to trimming and J lost 1 base; unmatched junction nucleotides: 12. The CDR3 sequence is 17 residues long. From germline, CDR1 is MGHRA and CDR2 YSYEKL.